The 17 T cell receptor beta chains presented below share a single source sample, sequenced in a study of T cell changes during pregnancy in multiple sclerosis. The data were produced by immunoSEQ multiplex PCR, yet TCRdb's version contains in-frame clones alone and is incomplete. The table has approximately 100,000 clones, approximately 90% seen once. The input for sequencing was peripheral blood, taken after pregnancy. The receptors shown here come from a female donor with multiple sclerosis, enrolled in a pregnancy study.

The V call is TRBV11-2, the J call TRBJ2-2; perhaps TRBD2 as D (7 bases). Germline values: CDR1 SGHAT, CDR2 FQNNGV. V lost 3 bases, J lost 0 bases, and 11 bases lay in between. This CDR3 comprises 16 residues. DNA for the CDR3: TGTGCCAGCAGCTTCCGCGGGGGCGCGAACACCGGGGAGCTGTTTTTT. It translates to CASSFRGGANTGELFF.

Only one count was recorded for this clone. The chain recombines TRBV5-8 with TRBJ2-7; D perhaps matches TRBD1 (6 bases). The CDR3 length is 14 residues. The germline V and J ends were trimmed by 4 bases and 3 bases, with 14 bases remaining between them. The germline CDR1 and CDR2 sequences are SGHTS and YDEGEE. The CDR3 nucleotides read TGTGCCAGCAGCGTGGACAGCCACCTCTACGAGCAGTACTTC. It is translated as CASSVDSHLYEQYF.

This clone was counted a few times. The chain links TRBV9 to TRBJ1-1; 9 nucleotides match TRBD1. The ends lost 2 bases at V and 5 bases at J; junction bases unmatched: 7. The germline CDR1 and CDR2 sequences are SGDLS and YYNGEE. The CDR3 runs 15 residues. CDR3 in DNA: TGTGCCAGCAGCGTTTCCTGGACAGGGGATACTGAAGCTTTCTTT. Translating gives CASSVSWTGDTEAFF.

This clone was detected many times. This chain connects TRBV5-1 to TRBJ1-2, with D possibly TRBD1 on 5 matching bases. Germline V CDR1 and CDR2: SGHRS, YFSETQ. The CDR3 sequence is 18 residues long. V dropped 4 bases and J dropped 1 base, with 23 bases sitting between them. CDR3 nucleotide sequence: TGCGCCAGCAGCCTTATTCCCGAGACAGCACACCGTAACTATGGCTACACCTTC. Amino acid sequence: CASSLIPETAHRNYGYTF.

The chain links TRBV6-5 to TRBJ1-2; no clear D. This CDR3 is built from 16 residues. Trimming pared 2 bases from V and 2 bases from J, leaving 15 bases between. Germline V gene lookup returns CDR1 MNHEY and CDR2 SVGAGI. CDR3 loop: CASSYGQNVWNYGYTF. The DNA of the CDR3 is TGTGCCAGCAGTTACGGGCAGAACGTATGGAACTATGGCTACACCTTC.

This clone was seen more than once but under ten times. The chain links TRBV7-9 to TRBJ1-1, with D possibly being TRBD1 (5 bases). The CDR3 totals 13 residues. The V gene lost 3 bases and the J gene lost 6 bases, with 11 bases spanning the gap. Per germline, CDR1 SEHNR and CDR2 FQNEAQ (reference sequence). The CDR3 DNA reads as TGTGCCAGCAGCTTCGGGGGGGGAGCTGAAGCTTTCTTT. Translation: CASSFGGGAEAFF.

V gene TRBV7-9 combines with J gene TRBJ1-4; the match to TRBD1 covers 8 bases. Germline CDR1 is SEHNR and CDR2 is FQNEAQ (reference sequence). The ends lost 1 base at V and 8 bases at J; junction bases unmatched: 9. The CDR3 extends over 16 amino acids. CDR3 amino acids: CASSLDKTGALEKLFF. The CDR3 nucleotides are TGTGCCAGCAGCTTAGACAAGACAGGGGCTCTCGAAAAACTGTTTTTT.

The CDR3 DNA is TGTGCCAGCAGGGCGGGGGGGTCTTCCTACGAGCAGTACTTC. It specifies CASRAGGSSYEQYF. The chain carries TRBV11-2 and TRBJ2-7; 9 bases line up with TRBD2. From germline, CDR1 is SGHAT and CDR2 FQNNGV. The ends lost 6 bases at V and 1 base at J; junction bases unmatched: 4. This CDR3 is 14 amino acids long.

This clone was seen just once. This chain connects TRBV4-1 to TRBJ2-7, with TRBD2 matching over 9 bases. V trimming: 1 base; J trimming: 2 bases; junction bases outside the gene matches: 9. The CDR3 contains 17 residues. Germline V CDR1 and CDR2: MGHRA, YSYEKL. The CDR3 DNA is TGCGCCAGCAGCCAAGTAGTTAGCGGGAGAGGCGCCTACGAGCAGTACTTC. Protein product: CASSQVVSGRGAYEQYF.

The chain joins TRBV28 to TRBJ2-1, with a possible D match to TRBD1 (6 bases). With 2 bases removed from V and 11 bases from J, the gap between germline ends came to 16 bases. Germline V CDR1 and CDR2: MDHEN, SYDVKM. There are 14 residues in the CDR3. Here the CDR3 DNA reads TGTGCCAGCAGTTTAACCGAACAGGGAAGCAAGCAGTTCTTC. Translating gives CASSLTEQGSKQFF.

This clone was seen a few times. The J gene is TRBJ2-2, the V gene TRBV5-1; TRBD2 matches 10 bases. CDR3 size: 17 residues. V gave up 2 bases and J gave up 0 bases; unmatched junction bases: 4. In germline, CDR1 is SGHRS, CDR2 YFSETQ. CDR3 DNA sequence: TGCGCCAGCAGCTTTTCTAGCGGGGGTGCGAACACCGGGGAGCTGTTTTTT. It specifies CASSFSSGGANTGELFF.

This rearrangement joins TRBV28 to TRBJ1-1, with 9 bases matching TRBD1. CDR3 length: 13 residues. V trimming: 7 bases; J trimming: 4 bases; junction bases outside the gene matches: 4. The germline gives CDR1 MDHEN, CDR2 SYDVKM. CDR3 sequence (DNA): TGTGCCAGCACCAAGGACAGGGGCACTGAAGCTTTCTTT. This translates into CASTKDRGTEAFF.

Written as DNA, the CDR3 is TGTGCCACCCCCTCCACAGGGCTAAGCTCCTACGAGCAGTACTTC. It specifies CATPSTGLSSYEQYF. The chain is built from TRBV6-6 and TRBJ2-7, with TRBD1 as a possible D gene (6 bases). The V and J ends lost 10 bases and 0 bases respectively, with 19 bases between them. Germline CDR1 is MNHNY and CDR2 is SVGAGI (reference sequence). The CDR3 is made up of 15 amino acids.

This clone was counted once. The chain links TRBV4-1 to TRBJ2-4, with a possible D match to TRBD1 (5 bases). The CDR3 loop spans 15 amino acids. Germline lookup yields CDR1 MGHRA and CDR2 YSYEKL. Trimming stripped 6 bases from V and 4 bases from J, with 16 bases between. The CDR3 spells CASRGFETDKNIQYF. The CDR3 DNA sequence: TGCGCCAGCAGAGGGTTCGAGACAGATAAAAACATTCAGTACTTC.

This clone has a handful of counts. The chain recombines TRBV27 with TRBJ2-7, with D unclear. Trimming removed 3 bases from V and 3 bases from J, with 12 bases in between. Germline values: CDR1 MNHEY, CDR2 SMNVEV (reference sequence). This CDR3 comprises 14 residues. CDR3 DNA sequence: TGTGCCAGCAGTTTTACCGGTTTATACTACGAGCAGTACTTC. The encoded protein is CASSFTGLYYEQYF.

V and J are TRBV5-1 and TRBJ1-3; D perhaps matches TRBD1 (6 bases). The V and J ends lost 1 base and 0 bases respectively, with 8 bases between them. From germline, CDR1 is SGHRS and CDR2 YFSETQ. The CDR3 has 15 amino acids. The CDR3 DNA sequence: TGCGCCAGCAGCTTGTTACAGGGCTCTGGAAACACCATATATTTT. Protein product: CASSLLQGSGNTIYF.

The CDR3 region has the DNA TGTGCCAGCAGTTACCGGGCCCCCGGAGGAGAGACCCAGTACTTC. It encodes CASSYRAPGGETQYF. The chain employs TRBV5-4 and TRBJ2-5; tentative D call: TRBD2 (5 bases). The CDR3 sequence is 15 residues long. V dropped 5 bases and J dropped 4 bases, with 18 bases sitting between them. Germline V lookup: CDR1 SGHNT, CDR2 YYREEE (reference sequence).